The 25 T cell receptor beta chains below all came from one sample that was sequenced in a study of T cells in Graves' hyperthyroidism and ophthalmopathy. Amplified TCR beta CDR3 regions derived from RNA transcripts. A set of HTBI primers served as the primers for a first-round RT-PCR of the TCR CDR3. In TCRdb, the multiplex PCR reads were re-called with MiXCR into one record per CDR3 protein. The data contain about 250,000 distinct CDR3 sequences, about 25% of them seen just once; the ten biggest clones take up roughly a third. The sequenced sample consisted of blood. These receptors were obtained from a woman in her forties with Graves' ophthalmopathy.

This clonotype was observed many times. The rearrangement links TRBV28 to TRBJ1-2, with 8 positions matching TRBD1. After removal of 6 bases from V and 4 bases from J, the junction contained 10 bases not matched to a gene. CDR1 and CDR2 (germline): MDHEN, SYDVKM. CDR3 size: 15 residues. CDR3 amino acids: CASSPYQDRAYGYTF. CDR3 bases: TGTGCCAGCAGCCCATACCAGGACAGGGCCTATGGCTACACCTTC.

V and J are TRBV7-8 and TRBJ1-2; no reliable D call. V lost 2 bases, J lost 2 bases, and 12 bases lay in between. CDR1 is SGHVS and CDR2 is FQNEAQ in the germline V gene. CDR3 length: 15 amino acids. This CDR3 reads CASSLKAAPNYGYTF. CDR3 in DNA: TGTGCCAGCAGCTTAAAAGCCGCACCCAACTATGGCTACACCTTC.

This clonotype was detected ten times or more. The rearrangement joins TRBV11-2 to TRBJ1-2; D gene uncertain. V was pared by 1 base and J by 4 bases, with 7 bases between. The CDR3 loop spans 13 amino acids. The germline V gene has CDR1 SGHAT and CDR2 FQNNGV. CDR3 residues: CASSLGQLYGYTF. In nucleotides, the CDR3 is TGTGCCAGCAGCTTAGGTCAGCTCTATGGCTACACCTTC.

This clonotype showed up many times. The rearrangement joins TRBV2 to TRBJ2-7; D might be TRBD2 (6 bases). Trimming took 5 bases from V and 2 from J, leaving 10 bases between them. Germline-derived CDR1 and CDR2 are SNHLY and FYNNEI. The CDR3 runs 13 residues. CDR3 DNA sequence: TGTGCCAGCAGTTTTCCGGGGGCCTACGAGCAGTACTTC. This encodes CASSFPGAYEQYF.

This clonotype was seen repeatedly, ten times or more. J is TRBJ1-6 and V is TRBV12-3 or TRBV12-4; D is ambiguous. Deletions cut 8 bases from V and 7 bases from J, with 15 bases between. This CDR3 is 14 amino acids long. The CDR3 DNA reads as TGTGCCAGCTCGCCGGCCCATCAAAATTCACCCCTCCACTTT. Residues: CASSPAHQNSPLHF.

This chain uses TRBV12-5 with TRBJ1-1, with D possibly TRBD1 on 5 matching bases. The CDR3 spans 13 residues. Germline assignment: CDR1 LGHNT and CDR2 FRNRAP. V gave up 5 bases and J gave up 1 base, with 8 bases separating them. CDR3 DNA: TGTGCTAGTGGTGGGGGGTGGAACACTGAAGCTTTCTTT. This translates into CASGGGWNTEAFF. The whole variable domain, filled in from reference TRBV12-5 and TRBJ1-1, reads DARVTQTPRHKVTEMGQEVTMRCQPILGHNTVFWYRQTMMQGLELLAYFRNRAPLDDSGMPKDRFSAEMPDATLATLKIQPSEPRDSAVYFCASGGGWNTEAFFGQGTRLTVV.

This clonotype was counted at least ten times. V gene TRBV28 combines with J gene TRBJ1-3; D not certain. The CDR3 extends over 14 amino acids. Per germline, CDR1 MDHEN and CDR2 SYDVKM. Trimming stripped 10 bases from V and 0 bases from J, with 13 bases between. In nucleotides, the CDR3 is TGTGCCACCAGCCGGGTTATCTCTGGAAACACCATATATTTT. Its protein is CATSRVISGNTIYF.

This clonotype occurred a few times. The chain uses TRBV5-1 and TRBJ2-7; D not resolved. There are 15 residues in the CDR3. In germline, CDR1 is SGHRS, CDR2 YFSETQ. Trimming took off 0 bases at V and 3 bases at J, with 13 bases between the two ends. CDR3 bases: TGCGCCAGCAGCTTGGCCGGTCCGCCCGACTACGAGCAGTACTTC. This sequence encodes CASSLAGPPDYEQYF.

This clonotype appeared a single time. The CDR3, as DNA: TGCGCCAGCAGCGTACGGGAGCATGGCGGGGAGCTGTTTTTT. Translating it yields CASSVREHGGELFF. The rearrangement joins TRBV5-1 to TRBJ2-2; a possible D gene is TRBD2 (6 bases). The length of the CDR3 is 14 residues. Trimming cost V 4 bases and J 7 bases, with 14 bases left between them. Per the germline V gene, CDR1 is SGHRS and CDR2 is YFSETQ. Full variable domain (missing parts from reference TRBV5-1 and TRBJ2-2): KAGVTQTPRYLIKTRGQQVTLSCSPISGHRSVSWYQQTPGQGLQFLFEYFSETQRNKGNFPGRFSGRQFSNSRSEMNVSTLELGDSALYLCASSVREHGGELFFGEGSRLTVL.

This chain links TRBV20-1 with TRBJ2-7; possibly TRBD2 for D (6 bases). This CDR3 spans 16 amino acids. The germline gives CDR1 DFQATT, CDR2 SNEGSKA (reference sequence). V gave up 0 bases and J gave up 5 bases, with 20 bases separating them. This CDR3 is CSAREGPRRDAHEQYF. Written as DNA, the CDR3 is TGCAGTGCTAGAGAGGGCCCAAGGAGGGATGCCCACGAGCAGTACTTC.

This clonotype was seen at least ten times. The chain has TRBV28 and TRBJ2-6, with D possibly TRBD2 on 6 matching bases. Trimming removed 6 bases from V and 4 bases from J, with 13 bases in between. The CDR3 totals 15 residues. Germline V gene lookup returns CDR1 MDHEN and CDR2 SYDVKM. This CDR3 reads CASSPGGNGANVLTF. As DNA, the CDR3 is TGTGCCAGCAGCCCCGGAGGGAACGGGGCCAACGTCCTGACTTTC.

This clonotype was counted ten times or more. This sequence joins TRBV25-1 and TRBJ1-1, with unresolved D. From germline, CDR1 is MGHDK and CDR2 SYGVNS. V was trimmed by 3 bases and J by 4 bases, leaving 6 bases between them. This CDR3 spans 12 amino acids. The CDR3 spells CASSDPVTEAFF. The CDR3, as DNA: TGTGCCAGCAGTGATCCTGTCACTGAAGCTTTCTTT.

This clonotype was counted at least ten times. V gene TRBV7-3 combines with J gene TRBJ1-1; D uncertain. V lost 3 bases and J lost 4, with 15 bases in between. CDR1 is SGHTA and CDR2 is FQGTGA in the germline V gene. The CDR3 runs 15 residues. CDR3 coding DNA: TGTGCCAGCAGCTTGGGCCCCTCTGGCGCCACTGAAGCTTTCTTT. Protein sequence: CASSLGPSGATEAFF.

This clonotype came up many times. The rearrangement uses TRBV15 and TRBJ2-7, with TRBD2 matching over 8 bases. This CDR3 region has 17 residues. The junction had 11 bases not matched to a gene; V was cut back by 1 base and J by 3 bases. Germline CDR1 LNHNV, CDR2 YYDKDF (reference sequence). CDR3: CATSRGTIAGFLYEQYF. As DNA, the CDR3 is TGTGCCACCAGCAGAGGAACTATAGCGGGATTTCTCTACGAGCAGTACTTC.

The DNA for the CDR3 is TGTGCCAGCAGCTTAGGGCATGGACAGGGGAATTCACCCCTCCACTTT. It is translated as CASSLGHGQGNSPLHF. The rearrangement joins TRBV7-2 to TRBJ1-6, with 9 bases matching TRBD1. This CDR3 comprises 16 residues. Germline loops: CDR1 SGHTA, CDR2 FQGNSA. Unmatched junction bases numbered 5, after V lost 1 base and J lost 7 bases.

The chain employs TRBV5-1 and TRBJ2-7; no definite D call. This CDR3 contains 13 residues. The germline V and J ends were trimmed by 3 bases and 4 bases, with 11 bases remaining between them. Germline CDR1 reads SGHRS; CDR2 reads YFSETQ. Written as DNA, the CDR3 is TGCGCCAGCAGCTCGGACCCACGGTACGAGCAGTACTTC. It specifies CASSSDPRYEQYF.

Many counts were recorded for this clonotype. At one of its ends the junction is not consistent with the germline gene, which may arise from a read error. The J gene is TRBJ1-2, the V gene TRBV6-5; D remains unclear. The CDR3 loop spans 13 amino acids. CDR1 is MNHEY, CDR2 SVGAGI, per germline. The CDR3 region is CATSLGIDYGYTF. In DNA, the CDR3 is TGTGCCACCAGTTTAGGGATCGACTATGGCTACACCTTC.

V and J are TRBV6-1 and TRBJ1-2, with D tentatively TRBD1 (6 bases). The germline V gene encodes CDR1 MNHNS and CDR2 SASEGT. The CDR3 sequence is 13 residues long. Trimming left V 5 bases short and J 4 bases short, with 11 bases between. The CDR3 protein is CASSIGQTYGYTF. CDR3 in DNA: TGTGCCAGCAGTATCGGACAGACCTATGGCTACACCTTC.

In this sample, this clonotype turned up many times. V usage is TRBV28 and J usage is TRBJ1-1; no clear D gene. The CDR3 contains 16 residues. The germline V and J ends were trimmed by 8 bases and 0 bases, with 19 bases remaining between them. Germline lookup yields CDR1 MDHEN and CDR2 SYDVKM. The CDR3 DNA reads as TGTGCCAGCTACCCTTTTTTGGGCGAGATGAACACTGAAGCTTTCTTT. This sequence encodes CASYPFLGEMNTEAFF.

The chain recombines TRBV12-3 or TRBV12-4 with TRBJ2-7; TRBD2 matches 8 bases. With 5 bases clipped from V and 5 bases from J, the junction kept 8 bases outside the gene matches. The CDR3 length is 14 residues. The DNA of the CDR3 is TGTGCCAGCAGTGGCAGCGGGAGCATCCACGAGCAGTACTTC. Translation gives CASSGSGSIHEQYF.

This clonotype was detected many times. The V gene is TRBV7-2, the J gene TRBJ2-7, with 16 bases identical to TRBD2. The germline V gene encodes CDR1 SGHTA and CDR2 FQGNSA. The CDR3 spans 16 residues. With V trimmed by 0 bases and J by 5 bases, 1 base remained unmatched. The CDR3 is CASSLAGLAGGNEQYF. The CDR3 DNA sequence: TGTGCCAGCAGCTTAGCGGGACTAGCGGGAGGGAACGAGCAGTACTTC.

This clonotype was seen at least ten times. This chain joins TRBV20-1 and TRBJ2-2; D is perhaps TRBD1 (6 bases). The CDR3 has 13 residues. Trimming cost V 6 bases and J 1 base, with 9 bases left between them. In germline, CDR1 is DFQATT, CDR2 SNEGSKA (reference sequence). The CDR3 region is CSARGRNTGELFF. CDR3 nucleotides: TGCAGTGCAAGGGGGAGGAACACCGGGGAGCTGTTTTTT.

The genes are TRBV20-1 and TRBJ2-7; maybe TRBD2 (5 bases). This CDR3 contains 14 residues. Trimming left V 6 bases short and J 1 base short, with 16 bases between. CDR1 DFQATT and CDR2 SNEGSKA come from the germline V gene (reference sequence). The CDR3 DNA follows: TGCAGTGCGGACTCCAGAGACGGATCCTACGAGCAGTACTTC. Translation: CSADSRDGSYEQYF.

This clonotype has a count of ten or more. The V and J genes are TRBV11-1 and TRBJ2-5, with a weak D call TRBD1 (6 bases). The CDR3 runs 17 residues. V lost 5 bases to trimming and J lost 1 base, with 20 bases between them. Germline loops: CDR1 SGHAT, CDR2 FQDESV (reference sequence). As DNA, the CDR3 is TGTGCCAGCAGCCACCTCTCAGGGGCGCCCGCCCAAGAGACCCAGTACTTC. Translating it yields CASSHLSGAPAQETQYF.

This clonotype occurred many times. The gene calls are TRBV7-8 and TRBJ1-3; D is perhaps TRBD1 (6 bases). The CDR3 loop spans 16 amino acids. Trimming removed 5 bases at V and 0 bases at J, with 14 bases between. Germline V lookup: CDR1 SGHVS, CDR2 FQNEAQ. In DNA, the CDR3 is TGTGCCAGCAGCCTGAACAGGGCCCTCTCTGGAAACACCATATATTTT. Protein sequence: CASSLNRALSGNTIYF.